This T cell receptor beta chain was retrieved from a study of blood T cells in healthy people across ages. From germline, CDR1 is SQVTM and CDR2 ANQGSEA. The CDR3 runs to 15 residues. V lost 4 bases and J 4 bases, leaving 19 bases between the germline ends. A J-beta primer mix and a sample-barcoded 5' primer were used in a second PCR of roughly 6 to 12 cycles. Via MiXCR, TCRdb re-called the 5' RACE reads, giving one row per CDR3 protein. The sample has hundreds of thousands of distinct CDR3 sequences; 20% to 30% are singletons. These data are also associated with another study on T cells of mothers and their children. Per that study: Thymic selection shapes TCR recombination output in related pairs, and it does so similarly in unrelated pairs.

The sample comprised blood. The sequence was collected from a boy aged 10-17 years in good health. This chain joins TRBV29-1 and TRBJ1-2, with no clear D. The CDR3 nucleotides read TGCAGCGTTGGAGAAGGGCCCGGGAAACTCTATGGCTACACCTTC. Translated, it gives CSVGEGPGKLYGYTF.